These 5 T cell receptor beta chains were sequenced from one sample in a study of T cells in Graves' hyperthyroidism and ophthalmopathy (dated by TCRdb to about 2019). Library preparation used multiplex PCR. The sequencing machine was an Illumina HiSeq 2000. The TCR beta CDR3 regions were amplified from RNA transcripts. The first round of RT-PCR for the TCR CDR3 was performed with the HTBI primer set and the Qiagen OneStep RT-PCR kit. TCRdb passed the public sequencing reads through fastp at Q25 and MiXCR, retaining productive beta sequences. Entries that share a CDR3 protein sequence are merged under the most common genes and DNA. The sample includes hundreds of thousands of distinct CDR3 sequences, with 35% to 55% observed a single time. The ten largest clones take up roughly 8.2% of the sample. The sequenced sample was peripheral blood or thyroid tissue (not recorded which). These receptor sequences come from a woman aged 18-29 years with Graves' hyperthyroidism. Donor details come from another sample of the same person, matched by shared clones.

This chain links TRBV20-1 with TRBJ2-7, with 7 nucleotides matching TRBD2. The V segment lost 4 bases and the J segment 6 bases; nucleotides outside the gene matches: 12. The germline CDR1 and CDR2 sequences are DFQATT and SNEGSKA (reference sequence). The CDR3 has 14 residues. The CDR3 DNA is TGCAGTGCTACCACGGGACTACCCGTCCCCGAGCAGTACTTC. It codes for CSATTGLPVPEQYF.

The chain combines TRBV2 with TRBJ2-5; D unclear. The CDR3 totals 11 residues. Germline V gives CDR1 SNHLY, CDR2 FYNNEI. V gave up 9 bases and J gave up 4 bases, with 9 bases separating them. The CDR3, as DNA: TGTGCCAGAAGTCTAGGAGAGACCCAGTACTTC. It encodes CARSLGETQYF.

This clonotype came up once. The chain recombines TRBV12-3 or TRBV12-4 with TRBJ2-7; 13 nucleotides line up with TRBD2. V trimming: 7 bases; J trimming: 5 bases; junction bases outside the gene matches: 8. The CDR3 loop spans 15 amino acids. CDR3 in DNA: TGTGCCAGCACCTTAGGACTAGCGGGAGATGACGAGCAGTACTTC. It specifies CASTLGLAGDDEQYF.

V and J are TRBV19 and TRBJ1-4; D unclear. In germline, CDR1 is LNHDA, CDR2 SQIVND (reference sequence). There are 13 residues in the CDR3. The V and J ends lost 3 bases and 8 bases respectively, with 10 bases between them. DNA for the CDR3: TGTGCCAGTAGTATCGTAGTCGGGGAAAAACTGTTTTTT. Its translation is CASSIVVGEKLFF.

This clonotype was detected ten times or more. The CDR3 loop reads CSAQYRRGVGELFF. CDR3 nucleotides: TGCAGCGCCCAGTACAGGCGGGGTGTCGGGGAGCTGTTTTTT. The chain is built from TRBV29-1 and TRBJ2-2; D may be TRBD2 (6 bases). Germline assignment: CDR1 SQVTM and CDR2 ANQGSEA. The CDR3 is made up of 14 amino acids. V was cut by 7 bases and J by 7 bases, with 19 bases left in between.